The following is a T cell receptor (beta chain) sequence with its context. There is no known antigen for this receptor. Each sample's TRB amplification started from 250 ng of peripheral blood genomic DNA, which corresponds to around 36,000 genome equivalents. TRB rearrangements were amplified by multiplex PCR using a touch-down protocol with TRB-A and TRB-B primer pools mixed in one tube. Illumina adapters and sample indices were added to the amplicons through two consecutive PCR reactions using Phusion HS II polymerase. After gel purification with the NucleoSpin Gel and PCR Clean-up kit, the amplicons were quantified by Qubit and checked for quality on an Agilent 2100 Bioanalyzer. Libraries were sequenced on an Illumina MiSeq using 600-cycle, single-indexed, paired-end runs. The original pipeline was this. MiXCR version 2.1.12 with the default MiXCR reference library was used to align and assemble TRB reads. A clone was defined by each unique CDR3 nucleotide sequence, and the analysis included only productive sequences supported by at least two reads. Repertoire diversity was assessed with alpha-parameterized diversity profiles (alpha 0 to 5), including the Shannon (alpha 1) and Simpson (alpha 2) indices, which were computed with an R script. The tcR package was used to compute combinatorial TRB VJ usage, and cohorts were compared on this usage by principal component analysis with ade4. Using GLIPH, TCRbeta CDR3s were clustered on pairs of cohorts matched for age and read depth, and a Wilcoxon test was used to compare cluster frequencies. Following TCRdb reprocessing, every CDR3 protein sequence forms one entry, and DNA is not provided. The V and J calls shown here were made by TCRdb, not taken from the authors' results. Per the sample table, the count is some 12,000 distinct CDR3 sequences. The biggest ten clones account for about 3% of the sample.

These data originate in a study of T cell clusters in autoimmune cytopenias (dated by TCRdb to the late 2010s). With respect to the entire study: Among healthy donor controls, the mean age was roughly 56 years, the median age was about 60 years, and 22 of 43 were female. The goal of the study was to determine whether autoimmune cytopenia patients have a disease-specific immune repertoire signature that could serve as a blood-based biomarker. Peripheral blood TRB and IGH repertoires were sequenced in autoimmune cytopenia patients at active disease and during treatment follow-up, alongside healthy, CLL and autoimmune hepatitis controls. Repertoires from autoimmune hepatitis patients were compared with those of some 25 healthy donors matched for age and sex. For primary cytopenia, the controls were about 25 age-matched healthy donors, and for secondary cytopenia, the controls were about 13 age-matched CLL patients. A median TRB sequencing depth of approximately 50,000 reads per sample was reached, and a median of around 2,500 distinct TRB clonotypes per sample was obtained. Overall results and qualifications from the work: Shifts in the TRB repertoire, including less even repertoires in secondary cytopenia and CLL, were mostly a reflection of lymphoma bias and not of autoimmunity. The T cell clusters were only ever defined in silico, so experimental validation of their functional role was still needed. GLIPH results suggested that primary autoimmune cytopenia patients were missing physiological T cell clusters, with approximately 47 clusters found only in healthy donors compared with approximately 15 found only in patients. Healthy donors had almost three times as many exclusive TRB clusters as active autoimmune hepatitis patients, a finding consistent with an autoimmunity-wide signature. In the comparison of secondary cytopenia with CLL, no cluster-lack signature showed up, apparently because the dominant lymphoma-associated repertoire masked the signature.

This sample was also put to use in a study of T cell repertoires in aging, cancer and after chemotherapy. The second study reports: Donors were distributed across six age groups ranging from 30 or younger to 70 or older, with at least three individuals included per group. Control TCR repertoires from healthy donors were recorded over several months to years, and clear clonal overlap was observed across re-sampling. The full dataset contained several million TCR reads. Untreated patients with hematological or solid cancers showed significantly lower blood TCR diversity and higher clonality than age-matched healthy donors. In healthy donors, the drop in TCR diversity with age came mainly from a loss of richness, whereas in cancer patients a loss of evenness also played a part. An increase in median generation probability over the chemotherapy interval was observed in both cancer cohorts, suggesting that the repertoire was reconstituted through rebound thymic output. According to the authors, the repertoire data do not allow conclusions to be drawn about immunological memory after chemotherapy. The study profiled peripheral blood TCR beta repertoires from healthy donors and cancer patients to examine immunoaging and T cell reconstitution after chemotherapy. Alongside under 100 healthy donors serving as a reference group, the cohort included some 210 cancer patients, of whom 94 had hematological cancers and 110 to 140 had solid cancers. MiXCR versions 2.12 and 3.0.5 were used to process the TRB sequences. Shannon diversity, evenness, clonality (one minus evenness), and alpha-parameterized diversity profiles from alpha 0 to 5 were included as repertoire metrics. The IGoR algorithm was used to calculate generation probabilities of clones in the paired pre- and post-chemotherapy samples.

Sequenced sample: peripheral blood. The sequence was obtained from a human donor in good health.

For the CDR3, the sequence is CASSTLAGGHSYNEQFF. The sequence is built from TRBV5-4 and TRBJ2-1; no DNA is available, so the TRBD2 call from TCRdb remains unchecked. Including cysteine and phenylalanine, the CDR3 has 17 amino acids. Nucleotide data are not available. CDR1 and CDR2 (SGHNT, YYREEE) derive from the germline V gene (reference sequence).